This T cell receptor beta chain was sequenced in a study of PD-1 blockade in mismatch repair-deficient tumors (dated by TCRdb to 2017 to 2019). Broadly, across the study: The trial enrolled just over 85 consecutive patients with 12 mismatch repair-deficient cancer types between late 2013 and 2016, all previously treated and progressing. Deep sequencing of TCR CDR3 regions was used to track tumor-associated T cell clones in peripheral blood of patients responding to PD-1 blockade.

The library was generated by the immunoSEQ multiplex PCR assay. TCRdb re-hosts the immuneACCESS table, in-frame sequences only. Its copies lack some clones; in the studies checked, an unresolved V gene accounts for under half of them, and the cause for the rest is not known. The sample records some 48,000 clones, approximately 84% of which are singletons. About 8.1% of the sample is taken by the ten largest. Only one count was recorded for this clone. This clone's antigen is unknown. Base qualities are missing; no much larger clone stands one base away. For every enrolled patient, mismatch repair deficiency was confirmed by either polymerase chain reaction or immunohistochemistry. TCR sequencing was carried out for a few patients who responded to pembrolizumab therapy. Pembrolizumab PD-1 blockade was prospectively tested in advanced mismatch repair-deficient cancers, regardless of tissue of origin, in the phase II trial. Serial peripheral blood T cell samples were collected before and at multiple times after starting PD-1 blockade. Blood sampling times were reported as weeks after the first pembrolizumab dose.

The CDR3 sequence holds 12 residues, the cysteine and phenylalanine included. Just CDR3 DNA is preserved here, 36 bases in frame from base 1. The germline V gene (reference sequence) sets CDR1 to SGHKS and CDR2 to YYEKEE. V was cut back by 3 bases and J by 0 bases, leaving a gap of 2 bases between them. Findings and caveats that apply to the study as a whole: Clones residing in the tumor, which were often undetectable in blood before treatment, expanded quickly after pembrolizumab and then contracted, generally before radiologic responses.

The source was peripheral blood, collected 20 weeks after starting pembrolizumab. The clonotype originates from an adult with mismatch repair-deficient cancer. Recombination joined TRBV5-5 with TRBJ2-3; the D gene remains uncertain. The DNA sequence is as follows: TGTGCCAGCAGCTCCAGCACAGATACGCAGTATTTT. Its protein product is CASSSSTDTQYF. Outside the CDR3, residues come from the reference TRBV5-5 and TRBJ2-3 proteins, so the full variable domain is: DAGVTQSPTHLIKTRGQQVTLRCSPISGHKSVSWYQQVLGQGPQFIFQYYEKEERGRGNFPDRFSARQFPNYSSELNVNALLLGDSALYLCASSSSTDTQYFGPGTRLTVL.